The rows below give T cell receptor beta chains drawn from one sample of a study of response to subunit inactivated influenza vaccine. TCRdb recomputed calls from the RT-PCR reads with MiXCR, one row per CDR3 protein. Counted here are approximately 730,000 distinct CDR3 sequences, about 14% occurring once; the ten biggest clones make up 6% to 8%. Source: PBMCs from blood, taken around 15 days before vaccination. Receptors were obtained from a man over 45 who received an inactivated influenza vaccine. Both conserved end residues are part of each CDR3. D genes are given only for firm matches. A clone size is listed for some rows: how often the clone was seen (once, few, many), or a class if it is expanded.

size	V	J	D	DNA	CDR3
few	TRBV28	TRBJ2-1	TRBD1	TGTGCCAGCAGTTTAATGACAGGGCTTTCCACCCATGAGCAGTTCTTC	CASSLMTGLSTHEQFF
NA	TRBV6-5	TRBJ1-2	NA	TGTGCCAGCAGTTACATCGGTCAATACCTGGCGAACTATGGCTACACCTTC	CASSYIGQYLANYGYTF
few	TRBV20-1	TRBJ1-5	NA	TGCAGTGCCACGGACAGCTGGCAGCCCCAGCATTTT	CSATDSWQPQHF
few	TRBV20-1	TRBJ2-3	TRBD2	TGCAGTGCTAGACCCGGGGGGGCTAGGGATACGCAGTATTTT	CSARPGGARDTQYF
few	TRBV5-1	TRBJ2-7	TRBD2	TGCGCCAGCAGCTTGGAACCGCCTAGCGGGAGATACGAGCAGTACTTC	CASSLEPPSGRYEQYF
NA	TRBV5-1	TRBJ2-5	TRBD1	TGCGCCAGCAGCAATCCAGGGGGCGGAGAGACCCAGTACTTC	CASSNPGGGETQYF
NA	TRBV20-1	TRBJ2-1	NA	TGCAGTGCTAGTGAAGGGGGGGATTACAATGAGCAGTTCTTC	CSASEGGDYNEQFF
NA	TRBV28	TRBJ2-7	TRBD2	TGTGCCAGCAGTTTGTCTCTAGCGGGAGGGCCGCAGCACGAGCAGTACTTC	CASSLSLAGGPQHEQYF
NA	TRBV15	TRBJ2-7	NA	TGTGCCACCAGCTTGGGTCGTTCGCGGCGGGGTATTTCCTACGAGCAGTACTTC	CATSLGRSRRGISYEQYF
many	TRBV5-1	TRBJ1-5	NA	TGCGCCAGCAGCTTGGACGGGGGGGGGAGCAATCAGCCCCAGCATTTT	CASSLDGGGSNQPQHF
few	TRBV5-1	TRBJ2-1	NA	TGCGCCAGCAGCTCAAGGGGGTTGAGCTCCTACAATGAGCAGTTCTTC	CASSSRGLSSYNEQFF
NA	TRBV7-2	TRBJ1-6	TRBD1	TGTGCCAGCAGCGCCTACAGGGGTGGATGGGATTCACCCCTCCACTTT	CASSAYRGGWDSPLHF
few	TRBV6-2/TRBV6-3	TRBJ2-2	TRBD1	TGTGCCAGCAGTTACCGGGACAGGACACACACCGGGGAGCTGTTTTTT	CASSYRDRTHTGELFF